These 6 T cell receptor beta chains were sequenced from one sample in a study of identical twins. TCRdb re-analysed the 5' RACE reads in MiXCR, keeping a single row per CDR3 protein. The sample carries just over 500,000 distinct CDR3 sequences, 22% recorded once. Separately, the same data were catalogued under a study of T cells expressing NK-cell markers.

Sequencing used CD4+ T cells sorted from blood. These receptors were obtained from a woman aged 18-29 years in good health.

The chain employs TRBV4-3 and TRBJ2-7; 10 bases fit TRBD2. The CDR3 runs to 16 residues. CDR1 LGHNA and CDR2 YSLEER come from the germline V gene. V trimming: 0 bases; J trimming: 5 bases; junction bases outside the gene matches: 7. The CDR3 protein is CASSQDGTSGINEQYF. CDR3 DNA sequence: TGCGCCAGCAGCCAAGATGGAACTAGCGGGATAAACGAGCAGTACTTC.

This chain links TRBV12-3 or TRBV12-4 with TRBJ1-3; unclear D gene. CDR3 size: 14 residues. With 1 base removed from V and 1 base from J, the gap between germline ends came to 5 bases. This CDR3 reads CASSLVVSGNTIYF. The CDR3 nucleotides read TGTGCCAGCAGTTTAGTGGTTTCTGGAAACACCATATATTTT.

The chain has TRBV20-1 and TRBJ2-3; D is unresolved. Germline CDR1 reads DFQATT; CDR2 reads SNEGSKA (reference sequence). Trimming shortened V by 2 bases and J by 4 bases, and 7 bases separated the two germline ends. The CDR3 loop spans 12 amino acids. CDR3 DNA sequence: TGCAGTGCTAGACTAGTACCAGATACGCAGTATTTT. It is translated as CSARLVPDTQYF.

V usage is TRBV6-5 and J usage is TRBJ1-1; D call uncertain. This CDR3 spans 15 amino acids. Germline V lookup: CDR1 MNHEY, CDR2 SVGAGI. Trimming took 2 bases from V and 3 from J, leaving 13 bases between them. The CDR3 spells CASSYRVTSYTEAFF. CDR3 DNA sequence: TGTGCCAGCAGTTACAGGGTGACTAGTTACACTGAAGCTTTCTTT.

This rearrangement joins TRBV5-1 to TRBJ2-5, with 7 positions matching TRBD1. Per germline, CDR1 SGHRS and CDR2 YFSETQ. V shed 5 bases and J 5 bases; nucleotides not matched to a gene: 15. The CDR3 extends over 16 amino acids. CDR3 loop: CASSLETGDRGETQYF. CDR3 sequence (DNA): TGCGCCAGCAGTCTAGAGACCGGGGACAGAGGGGAGACCCAGTACTTC.

This chain connects TRBV10-3 to TRBJ1-2; perhaps TRBD1 as D (6 bases). There are 15 residues in the CDR3. Germline V gene data show CDR1 as ENHRY and CDR2 as SYGVKD. V was pared by 6 bases and J by 4 bases, with 18 bases between. For the CDR3, the DNA is TGTGCCATCAGAGCCCCCGACAGGTACTCCTATGGCTACACCTTC. This codes for CAIRAPDRYSYGYTF.